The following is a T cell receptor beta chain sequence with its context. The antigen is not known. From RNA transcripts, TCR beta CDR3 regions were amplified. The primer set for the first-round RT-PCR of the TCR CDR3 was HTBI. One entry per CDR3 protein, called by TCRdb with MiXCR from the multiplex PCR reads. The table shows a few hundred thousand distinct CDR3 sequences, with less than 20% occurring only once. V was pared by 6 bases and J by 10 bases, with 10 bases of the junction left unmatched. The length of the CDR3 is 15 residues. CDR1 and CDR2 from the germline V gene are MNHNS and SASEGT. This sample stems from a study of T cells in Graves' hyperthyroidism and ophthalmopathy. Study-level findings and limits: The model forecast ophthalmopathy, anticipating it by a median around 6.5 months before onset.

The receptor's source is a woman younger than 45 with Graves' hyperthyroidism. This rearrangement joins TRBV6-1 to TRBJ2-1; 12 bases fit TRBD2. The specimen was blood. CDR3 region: CASSLEASGGGEQFF. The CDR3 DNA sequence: TGTGCCAGCAGCTTGGAGGCTAGCGGGGGGGGGGAGCAGTTCTTC.